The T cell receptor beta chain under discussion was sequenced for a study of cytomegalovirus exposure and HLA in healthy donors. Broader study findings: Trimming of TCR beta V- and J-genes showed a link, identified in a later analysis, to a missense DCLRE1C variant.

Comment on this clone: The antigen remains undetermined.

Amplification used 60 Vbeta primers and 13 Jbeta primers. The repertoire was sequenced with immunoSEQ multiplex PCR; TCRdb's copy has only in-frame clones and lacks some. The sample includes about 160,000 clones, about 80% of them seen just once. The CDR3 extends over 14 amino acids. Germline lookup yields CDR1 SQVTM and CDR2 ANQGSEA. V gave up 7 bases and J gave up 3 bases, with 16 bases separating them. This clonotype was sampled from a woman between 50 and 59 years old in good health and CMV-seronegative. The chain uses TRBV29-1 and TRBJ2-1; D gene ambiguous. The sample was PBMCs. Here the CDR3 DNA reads TGCAGCGCAAAAGCGAGGAGATTCTACAATGAGCAGTTCTTC. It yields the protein CSAKARRFYNEQFF.